This TCR beta chain was sequenced for a study of Ad26.COV2.S vaccination and SARS-CoV-2 variants. TCRdb's copy holds only in-frame clones and misses some; the assay was immunoSEQ multiplex PCR. The data hold hundreds of thousands of clones, with roughly 84% observed a single time. Treatment described: some 20 received Ad26.COV2.S at low or high dose, single or two shots; several received placebo; per-sample allocation not given. Sample collection was performed on day 63 after the first vaccine or placebo injection. Study findings and constraints: Substantial breadth in spike-specific CD8+ and CD4+ T cell responses was reportedly seen after vaccination.

Germline V CDR1 and CDR2: MNHEY, SVGAGI. The CDR3 is 13 amino acids. The V gene lost 7 bases and the J gene lost 3 bases, with 9 bases spanning the gap. In regard to this clone: The target antigen is unknown.

The clonotype originates from a person aged 18-65 years who received the Ad26.COV2.S COVID-19 vaccine or a placebo. The chain uses TRBV6-5 and TRBJ2-2; D remains ambiguous. The specimen comprised peripheral blood, sampled in a trial of Ad26.COV2.S vaccine versus placebo. CDR3 coding DNA: TGTGCCAGCAACTGGGTCTACACCGGGGAGCTGTTTTTT. Encoded protein: CASNWVYTGELFF.